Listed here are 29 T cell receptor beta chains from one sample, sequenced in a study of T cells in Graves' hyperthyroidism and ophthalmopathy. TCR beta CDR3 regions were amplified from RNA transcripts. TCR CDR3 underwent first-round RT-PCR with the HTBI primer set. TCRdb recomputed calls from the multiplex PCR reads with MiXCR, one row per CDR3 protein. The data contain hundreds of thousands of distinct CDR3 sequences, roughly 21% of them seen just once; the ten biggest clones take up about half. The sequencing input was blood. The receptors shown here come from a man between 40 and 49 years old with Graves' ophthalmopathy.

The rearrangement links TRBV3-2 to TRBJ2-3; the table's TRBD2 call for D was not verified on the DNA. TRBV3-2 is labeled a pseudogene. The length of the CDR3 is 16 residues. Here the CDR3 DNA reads TGTGCCAGCAGCCCCGGGACTAGCGGAGCCCAAGATACGCAGTATTTT. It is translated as CASSPGTSGAQDTQYF.

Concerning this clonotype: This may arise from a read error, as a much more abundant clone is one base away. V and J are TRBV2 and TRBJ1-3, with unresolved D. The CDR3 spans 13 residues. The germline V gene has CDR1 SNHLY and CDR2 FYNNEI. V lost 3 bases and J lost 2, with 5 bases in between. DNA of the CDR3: TGTGCCAGCAGTGACAGGACTGGAAACACCATATATTTT. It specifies CASSDRTGNTIYF. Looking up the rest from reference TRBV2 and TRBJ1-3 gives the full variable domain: EPEVTQTPSHQVTQMGQEVILRCVPISNHLYFYWYRQILGQKVEFLVSFYNNEISEKSEIFDDQFSVERPDGSNFTLKIRSTKLEDSAMYFCASSDRTGNTIYFGEGSWLTVV.

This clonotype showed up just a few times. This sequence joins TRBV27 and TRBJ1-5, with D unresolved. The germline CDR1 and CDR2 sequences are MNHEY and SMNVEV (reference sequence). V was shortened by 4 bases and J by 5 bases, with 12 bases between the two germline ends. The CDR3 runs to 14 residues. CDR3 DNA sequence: TGTGCCAGCAGTTGGGAAGGGCCCTATCAGCCCCAGCATTTT. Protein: CASSWEGPYQPQHF.

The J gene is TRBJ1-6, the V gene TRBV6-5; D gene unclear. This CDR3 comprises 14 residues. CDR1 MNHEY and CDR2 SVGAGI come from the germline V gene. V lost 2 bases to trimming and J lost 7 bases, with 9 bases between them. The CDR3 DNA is TGTGCCAGCAGTTACGAGGGAGCGAATTCACCCCTCCACTTT. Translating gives CASSYEGANSPLHF.

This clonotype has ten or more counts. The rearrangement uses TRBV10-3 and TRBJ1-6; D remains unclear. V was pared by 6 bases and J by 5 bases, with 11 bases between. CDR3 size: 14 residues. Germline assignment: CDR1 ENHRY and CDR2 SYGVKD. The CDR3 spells CAISADTNNSPLHF. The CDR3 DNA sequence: TGTGCCATCAGCGCCGATACAAATAATTCACCCCTCCACTTT.

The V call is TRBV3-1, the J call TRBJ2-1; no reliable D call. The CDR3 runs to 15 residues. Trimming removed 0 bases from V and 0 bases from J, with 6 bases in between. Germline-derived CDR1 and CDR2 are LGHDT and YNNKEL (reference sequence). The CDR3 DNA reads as TGTGCCAGCAGCCAAGAGATCCTCTCCTACAATGAGCAGTTCTTC. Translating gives CASSQEILSYNEQFF.

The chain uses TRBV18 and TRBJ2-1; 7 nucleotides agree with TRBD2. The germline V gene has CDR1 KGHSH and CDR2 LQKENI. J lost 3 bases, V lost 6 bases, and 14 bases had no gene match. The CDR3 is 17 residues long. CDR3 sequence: CASSRAPSGPGYNEQFF. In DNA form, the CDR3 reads TGTGCCAGCTCCCGGGCCCCTAGCGGCCCCGGCTACAATGAGCAGTTCTTC.

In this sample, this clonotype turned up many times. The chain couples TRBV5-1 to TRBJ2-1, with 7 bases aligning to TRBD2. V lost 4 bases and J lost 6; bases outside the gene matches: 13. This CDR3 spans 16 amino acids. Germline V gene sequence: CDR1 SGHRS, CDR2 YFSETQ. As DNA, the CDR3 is TGCGCCAGCAGCGGAACCCCGGGACTAACTCTCAATGAGCAGTTCTTC. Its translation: CASSGTPGLTLNEQFF.

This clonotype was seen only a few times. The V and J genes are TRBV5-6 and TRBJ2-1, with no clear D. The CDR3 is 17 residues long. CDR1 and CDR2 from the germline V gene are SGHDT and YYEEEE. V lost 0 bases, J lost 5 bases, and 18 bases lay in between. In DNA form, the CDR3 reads TGTGCCAGCAGCTTGGTCATTGGGCTAGGTACCCACAATGAGCAGTTCTTC. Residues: CASSLVIGLGTHNEQFF.

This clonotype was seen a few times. CDR3 sequence (DNA): TGCGCCAGCAGCTTGAGGGTCGCCCCGGGTTACGAGCAGTACTTC. This codes for CASSLRVAPGYEQYF. V usage is TRBV5-1 and J usage is TRBJ2-7; D is undetermined. V gave up 1 base and J gave up 4 bases, with 15 bases separating them. From germline, CDR1 is SGHRS and CDR2 YFSETQ. The length of the CDR3 is 15 residues. Filled out from reference TRBV5-1 and TRBJ2-7, the complete variable domain reads KAGVTQTPRYLIKTRGQQVTLSCSPISGHRSVSWYQQTPGQGLQFLFEYFSETQRNKGNFPGRFSGRQFSNSRSEMNVSTLELGDSALYLCASSLRVAPGYEQYFGPGTRLTVT.

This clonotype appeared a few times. The CDR3 reads CASSLGQVDTYGYTF. CDR3 in DNA: TGTGCCAGCAGCTTAGGACAGGTGGACACTTATGGCTACACCTTC. The chain carries TRBV13 and TRBJ1-2, with a tentative D call TRBD1 (5 bases). Trimming took off 0 bases at V and 5 bases at J, with 13 bases between the two ends. Germline lookup yields CDR1 PRHDT and CDR2 FYEKMQ (reference sequence). This CDR3 spans 15 amino acids. Drawing the rest from reference TRBV13 and TRBJ1-2, the complete variable domain is AAGVIQSPRHLIKEKRETATLKCYPIPRHDTVYWYQQGPGQDPQFLISFYEKMQSDKGSIPDRFSAQQFSDYHSELNMSSLELGDSALYFCASSLGQVDTYGYTFGSGTRLTVV.

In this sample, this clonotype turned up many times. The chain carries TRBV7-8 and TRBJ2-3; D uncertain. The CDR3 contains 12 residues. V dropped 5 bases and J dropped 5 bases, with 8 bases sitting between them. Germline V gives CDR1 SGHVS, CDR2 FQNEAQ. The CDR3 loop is CASSLGRDTQYF. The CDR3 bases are TGTGCCAGCAGCCTAGGAAGAGATACGCAGTATTTT.

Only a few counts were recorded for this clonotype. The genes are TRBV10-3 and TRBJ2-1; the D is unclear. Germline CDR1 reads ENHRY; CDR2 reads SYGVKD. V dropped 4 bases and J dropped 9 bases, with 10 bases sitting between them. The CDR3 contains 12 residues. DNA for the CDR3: TGTGCCATCAGTGGCCCAGTGGGTGAGCAGTTCTTC. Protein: CAISGPVGEQFF.

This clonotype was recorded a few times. The CDR3 bases are TGTGCCAGCAGCGTGAGCCATCAAGAGACCCAGTACTTC. Protein sequence: CASSVSHQETQYF. J is TRBJ2-5 and V is TRBV5-5; no clear D gene. The CDR3 covers 13 residues. Germline V CDR1 and CDR2: SGHKS, YYEKEE (reference sequence). V lost 4 bases, J lost 2 bases, and 9 bases lay in between. The variable domain in full, completed from reference TRBV5-5 and TRBJ2-5, reads DAGVTQSPTHLIKTRGQQVTLRCSPISGHKSVSWYQQVLGQGPQFIFQYYEKEERGRGNFPDRFSARQFPNYSSELNVNALLLGDSALYLCASSVSHQETQYFGPGTRLLVL.

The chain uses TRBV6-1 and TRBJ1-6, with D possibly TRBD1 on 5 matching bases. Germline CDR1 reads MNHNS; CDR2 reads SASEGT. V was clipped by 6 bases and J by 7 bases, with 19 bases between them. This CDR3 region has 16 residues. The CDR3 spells CASSQNAGYGNSPLHF. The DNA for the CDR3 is TGTGCCAGCAGCCAAAATGCAGGGTATGGGAATTCACCCCTCCACTTT.

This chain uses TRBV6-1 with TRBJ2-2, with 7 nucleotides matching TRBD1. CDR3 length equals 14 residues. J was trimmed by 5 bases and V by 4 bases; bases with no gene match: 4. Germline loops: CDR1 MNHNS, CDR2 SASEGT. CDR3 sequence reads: CASSVTGATGELFF. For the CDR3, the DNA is TGTGCCAGCAGTGTTACAGGGGCGACCGGGGAGCTGTTTTTT.

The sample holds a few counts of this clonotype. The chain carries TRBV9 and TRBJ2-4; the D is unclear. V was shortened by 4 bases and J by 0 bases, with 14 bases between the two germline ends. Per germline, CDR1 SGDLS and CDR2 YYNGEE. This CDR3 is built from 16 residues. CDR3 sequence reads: CASSPAPGLAKNIQYF. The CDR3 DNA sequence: TGTGCCAGCAGCCCCGCCCCCGGGTTAGCCAAAAACATTCAGTACTTC.

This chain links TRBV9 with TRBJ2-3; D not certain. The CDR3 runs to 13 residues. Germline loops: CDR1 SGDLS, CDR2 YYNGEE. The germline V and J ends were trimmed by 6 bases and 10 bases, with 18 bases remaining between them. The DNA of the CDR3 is TGTGCCAGCACCGAACTGGGAAAGGCTGCGCAGTATTTT. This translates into CASTELGKAAQYF.

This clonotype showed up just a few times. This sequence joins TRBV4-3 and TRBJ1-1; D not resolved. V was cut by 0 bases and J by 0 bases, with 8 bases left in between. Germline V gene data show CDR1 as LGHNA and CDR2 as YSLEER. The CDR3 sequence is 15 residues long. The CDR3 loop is CASSQDRGVNTEAFF. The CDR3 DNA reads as TGCGCCAGCAGCCAAGATCGTGGAGTGAACACTGAAGCTTTCTTT.

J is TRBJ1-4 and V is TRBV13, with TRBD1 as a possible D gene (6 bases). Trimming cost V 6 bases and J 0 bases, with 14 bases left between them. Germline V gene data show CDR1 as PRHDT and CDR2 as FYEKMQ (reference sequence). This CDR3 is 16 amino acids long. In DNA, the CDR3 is TGTGCCAGCAGTACGACAGGAGACGCAACTAATGAAAAACTGTTTTTT. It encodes CASSTTGDATNEKLFF.

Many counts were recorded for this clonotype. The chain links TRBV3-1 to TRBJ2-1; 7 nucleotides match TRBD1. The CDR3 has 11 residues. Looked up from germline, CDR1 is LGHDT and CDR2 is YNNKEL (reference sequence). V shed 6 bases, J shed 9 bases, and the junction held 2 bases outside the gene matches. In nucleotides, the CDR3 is TGTGCCAGCAGTGACAGGGCTGAGCAGTTCTTC. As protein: CASSDRAEQFF.

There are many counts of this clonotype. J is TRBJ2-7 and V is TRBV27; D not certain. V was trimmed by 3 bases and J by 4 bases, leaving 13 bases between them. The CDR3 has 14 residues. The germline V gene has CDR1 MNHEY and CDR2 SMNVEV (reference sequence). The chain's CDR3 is CASSLAHRFYEQYF. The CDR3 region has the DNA TGTGCCAGCAGTTTGGCCCACCGCTTTTACGAGCAGTACTTC.

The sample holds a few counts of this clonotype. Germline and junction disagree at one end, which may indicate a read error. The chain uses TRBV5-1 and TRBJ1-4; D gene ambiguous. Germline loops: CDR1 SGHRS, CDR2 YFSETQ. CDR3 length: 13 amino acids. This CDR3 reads CASSLGLGEKLFF. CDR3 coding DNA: TGCGCCAGCAGTTTGGGGTTGGGTGAAAAACTGTTTTTT. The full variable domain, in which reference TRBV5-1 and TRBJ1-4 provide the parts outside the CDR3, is KAGVTQTPRYLIKTRGQQVTLSCSPISGHRSVSWYQQTPGQGLQFLFEYFSETQRNKGNFPGRFSGRQFSNSRSEMNVSTLELGDSALYLCASSLGLGEKLFFGSGTQLSVL.

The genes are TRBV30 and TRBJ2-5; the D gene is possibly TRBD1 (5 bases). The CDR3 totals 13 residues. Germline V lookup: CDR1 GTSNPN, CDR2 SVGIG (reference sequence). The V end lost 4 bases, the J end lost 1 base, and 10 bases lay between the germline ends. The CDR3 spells CAWTRGPQETQYF. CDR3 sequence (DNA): TGTGCCTGGACTAGGGGCCCCCAAGAGACCCAGTACTTC.

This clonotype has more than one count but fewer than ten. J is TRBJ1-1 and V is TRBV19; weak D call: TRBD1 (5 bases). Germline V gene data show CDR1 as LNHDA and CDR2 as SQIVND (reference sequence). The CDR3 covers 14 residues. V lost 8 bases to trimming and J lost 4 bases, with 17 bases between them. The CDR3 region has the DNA TGTGCCAGTCTCCAAAGTCGCGGGGGCACTGAAGCTTTCTTT. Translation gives CASLQSRGGTEAFF. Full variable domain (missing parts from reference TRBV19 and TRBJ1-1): DGGITQSPKYLFRKEGQNVTLSCEQNLNHDAMYWYRQDPGQGLRLIYYSQIVNDFQKGDIAEGYSVSREKKESFPLTVTSAQKNPTAFYLCASLQSRGGTEAFFGQGTRLTVV.

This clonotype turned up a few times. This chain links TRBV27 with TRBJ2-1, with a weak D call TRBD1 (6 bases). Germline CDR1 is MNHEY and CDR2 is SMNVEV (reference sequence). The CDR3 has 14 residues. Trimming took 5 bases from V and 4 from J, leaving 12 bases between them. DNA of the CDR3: TGTGCCAGCAGTAAAAAGGGGGTTTACAATGAGCAGTTCTTC. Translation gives CASSKKGVYNEQFF.

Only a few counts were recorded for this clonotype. The CDR3 nucleotides read TGCGCCAGTACACCGCCTCTCAGGGGGCGCAAAGGCTACACCTTC. Protein product: CASTPPLRGRKGYTF. The chain recombines TRBV5-1 with TRBJ1-2, with TRBD1 matching 8 bases. Germline-derived CDR1 and CDR2 are SGHRS and YFSETQ. Trimming took 8 bases from V and 8 from J; bases not matched to a gene: 17. The CDR3 extends over 15 amino acids.

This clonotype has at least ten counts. The CDR3 nucleotides are TGTGCCAGCAGCTTAGCTCGGACCTTGAACACTGAAGCTTTCTTT. Translating gives CASSLARTLNTEAFF. The chain uses TRBV11-2 and TRBJ1-1; no clear D gene. In germline, CDR1 is SGHAT, CDR2 FQNNGV. Trimming took off 1 base at V and 0 bases at J, with 9 bases between the two ends. This CDR3 is built from 15 residues.

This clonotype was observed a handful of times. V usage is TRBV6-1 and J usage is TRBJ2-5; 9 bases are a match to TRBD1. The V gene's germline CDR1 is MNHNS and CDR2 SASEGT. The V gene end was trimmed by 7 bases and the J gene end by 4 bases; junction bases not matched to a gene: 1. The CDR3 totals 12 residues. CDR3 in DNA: TGTGCCAGCAAGACAGGGGGAGAGACCCAGTACTTC. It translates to CASKTGGETQYF.